Each of the 5 T cell receptor beta chains below was sequenced from the same sample in a study of T cell responses to AZD1222 COVID-19 vaccine. Profiled with immunoSEQ multiplex PCR; TCRdb holds only in-frame clones, not every one. The table lists approximately 130,000 clones, 92% of them singletons, with roughly 1% in the top ten. The material sequenced was peripheral blood, taken 28 days after the second AZD1222 dose. Receptor source: an adult who received the AZD1222 COVID-19 vaccine.

The genes are TRBV5-5 and TRBJ1-2, with TRBD1 identical over 7 bases. This CDR3 comprises 19 residues. Germline values: CDR1 SGHKS, CDR2 YYEKEE (reference sequence). Trimming removed 2 bases from V and 0 bases from J; junction bases left unmatched: 16. The CDR3 here is CASSFGTGVDRFTNYGYTF. CDR3 sequence (DNA): TGTGCCAGCAGCTTTGGAACAGGGGTAGACCGCTTTACTAACTATGGCTACACCTTC.

This clone was counted between two and nine times. The CDR3 DNA reads as TGTGCCAGCAGTACCCAAACCGGGGTTCGGTATGGCTACACCTTC. Its protein product is CASSTQTGVRYGYTF. The V gene is TRBV28, the J gene TRBJ1-2; D gene ambiguous. V lost 5 bases, J lost 5 bases, and 18 bases lay in between. Germline V gene sequence: CDR1 MDHEN, CDR2 SYDVKM. The CDR3 is made up of 15 amino acids.

This clone was seen a single time. V is TRBV11-2 and J is TRBJ2-3, with D possibly being TRBD1 (6 bases). The CDR3 is made up of 15 amino acids. Germline CDR1 reads SGHAT; CDR2 reads FQNNGV. V dropped 4 bases and J dropped 3 bases, with 14 bases sitting between them. The CDR3 DNA is TGTGCCAGCAGCTCCGGCCCAGGGGAGACAGATACGCAGTATTTT. Translated, it gives CASSSGPGETDTQYF.

This chain links TRBV2 with TRBJ1-1; D ambiguous. This CDR3 has 13 residues. V lost 6 bases to trimming and J lost 1 base, with 9 bases between them. The germline CDR1 and CDR2 sequences are SNHLY and FYNNEI. This chain's CDR3 is CASRQEGNTEAFF. The CDR3 DNA is TGTGCCAGCAGGCAAGAGGGGAACACTGAAGCTTTCTTT.

As to this clone: The sample holds other DNA sequences that translate to the same CDR3. This chain connects TRBV13 to TRBJ1-6; D gene ambiguous. CDR3 length equals 13 residues. Deletions cut 5 bases from V and 3 bases from J, with 5 bases between. Germline CDR1 is PRHDT and CDR2 is FYEKMQ (reference sequence). The DNA of the CDR3 is TGTGCCAGCAGCCCAGACTATAATTCACCCCTCCACTTT. Amino acids: CASSPDYNSPLHF.